This TCR beta chain was found in a study of T cells after posttransplantation cyclophosphamide. Points from the study as a whole: Donor CD8+ memory clones often dominated recipient blood repertoires at later times.

The naive gate required viable CD3+CD4+ or CD3+CD8+ cells with CCR7+CD45RA+CD45RO-CD95-CD27+CD28+ phenotype. As regards this clone: Its antigen is undetermined.

Germline CDR1 SGHTS, CDR2 YDEGEE. V was clipped by 5 bases and J by 3 bases; unmatched bases: 10. The CDR3 covers 15 residues. Measured with immunoSEQ multiplex PCR; TCRdb has only the in-frame clones, and not every one. The table includes fewer than 40,000 clones, 90% to 95% detected once. The chain is built from TRBV5-8 and TRBJ2-7, with 8 bases fitting TRBD2. The TCR sequence derives from a woman aged 55-69 years in good health, CMV-negative, and a related stem cell transplant donor. The sample comprised naive CD4+ T cells sorted from PBMCs. CDR3 nucleotides: TGTGCCAGCAGTTCGGGGGGGACTTCCAACTACGAGCAGTACTTC. It yields the protein CASSSGGTSNYEQYF. Supplemented by reference TRBV5-8 and TRBJ2-7, the full variable domain reads EAGVTQSPTHLIKTRGQQATLRCSPISGHTSVYWYQQALGLGLQFLLWYDEGEERNRGNFPPRFSGRQFPNYSSELNVNALELEDSALYLCASSSGGTSNYEQYFGPGTRLTVT.